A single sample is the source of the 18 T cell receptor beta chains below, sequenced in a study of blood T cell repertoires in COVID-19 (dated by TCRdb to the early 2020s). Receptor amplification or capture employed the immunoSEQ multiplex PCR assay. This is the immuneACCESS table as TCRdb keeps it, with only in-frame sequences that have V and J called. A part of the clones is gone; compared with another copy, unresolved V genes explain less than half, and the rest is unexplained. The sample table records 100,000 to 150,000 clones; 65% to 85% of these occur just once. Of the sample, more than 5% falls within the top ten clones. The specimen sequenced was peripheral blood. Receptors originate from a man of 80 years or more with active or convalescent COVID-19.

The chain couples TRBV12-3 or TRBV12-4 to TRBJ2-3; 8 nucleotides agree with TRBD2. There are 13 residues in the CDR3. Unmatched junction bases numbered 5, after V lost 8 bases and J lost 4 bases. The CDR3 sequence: CASSGGGPDTQYF. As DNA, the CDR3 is TGTGCCAGCTCCGGGGGGGGCCCAGATACGCAGTATTTT.

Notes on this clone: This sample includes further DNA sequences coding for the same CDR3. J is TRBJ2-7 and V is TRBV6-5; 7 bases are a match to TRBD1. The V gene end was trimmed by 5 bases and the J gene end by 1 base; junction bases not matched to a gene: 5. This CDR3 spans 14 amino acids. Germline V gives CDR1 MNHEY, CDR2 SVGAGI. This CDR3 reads CASSPRQGSYEQYF. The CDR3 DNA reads TGTGCCAGCAGTCCCCGACAGGGATCCTACGAGCAGTACTTC.

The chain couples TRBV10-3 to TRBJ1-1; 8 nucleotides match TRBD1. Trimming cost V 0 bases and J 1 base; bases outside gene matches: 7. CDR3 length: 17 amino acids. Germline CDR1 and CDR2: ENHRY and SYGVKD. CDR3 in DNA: TGTGCCATCAGTGAGTCGGCAGGGGGCCTTCAGAACACTGAAGCTTTCTTT. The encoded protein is CAISESAGGLQNTEAFF.

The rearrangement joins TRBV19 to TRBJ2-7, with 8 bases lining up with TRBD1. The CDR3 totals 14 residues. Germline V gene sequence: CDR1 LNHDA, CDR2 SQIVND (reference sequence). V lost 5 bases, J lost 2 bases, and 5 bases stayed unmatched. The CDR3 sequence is CASSLMTGAYEQYF. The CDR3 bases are TGTGCCAGTAGTTTGATGACAGGGGCCTACGAGCAGTACTTC.

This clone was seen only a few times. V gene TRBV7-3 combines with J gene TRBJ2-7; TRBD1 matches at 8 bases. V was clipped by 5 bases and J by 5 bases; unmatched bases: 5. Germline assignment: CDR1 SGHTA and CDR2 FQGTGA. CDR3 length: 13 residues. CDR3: CASSPGQEDEQYF. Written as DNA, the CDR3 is TGTGCCAGCAGCCCGGGACAGGAGGACGAGCAGTACTTC.

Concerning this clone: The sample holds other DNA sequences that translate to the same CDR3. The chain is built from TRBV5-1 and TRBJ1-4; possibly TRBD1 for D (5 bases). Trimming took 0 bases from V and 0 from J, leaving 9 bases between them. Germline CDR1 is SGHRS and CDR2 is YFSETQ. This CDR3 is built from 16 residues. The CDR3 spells CASSLAGGATNEKLFF. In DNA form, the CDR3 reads TGCGCCAGCAGCTTGGCCGGGGGGGCAACTAATGAAAAACTGTTTTTT.

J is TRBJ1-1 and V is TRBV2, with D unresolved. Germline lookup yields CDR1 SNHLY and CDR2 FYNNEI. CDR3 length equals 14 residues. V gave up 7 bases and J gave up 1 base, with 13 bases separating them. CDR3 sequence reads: CASIKEGTNTEAFF. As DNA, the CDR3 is TGTGCCAGCATCAAGGAGGGTACGAACACTGAAGCTTTCTTT.

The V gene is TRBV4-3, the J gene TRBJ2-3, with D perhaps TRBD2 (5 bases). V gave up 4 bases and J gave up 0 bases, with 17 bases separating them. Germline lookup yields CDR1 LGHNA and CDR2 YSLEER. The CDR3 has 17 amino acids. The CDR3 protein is CASSRGWGDFSTDTQYF. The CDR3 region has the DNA TGCGCCAGCAGCCGAGGGTGGGGAGATTTTAGCACAGATACGCAGTATTTT.

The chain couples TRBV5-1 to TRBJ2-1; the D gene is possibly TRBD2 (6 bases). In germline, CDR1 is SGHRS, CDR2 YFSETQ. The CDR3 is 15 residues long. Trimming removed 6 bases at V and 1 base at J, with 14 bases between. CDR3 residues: CASNFRDSSYNEQFF. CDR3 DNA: TGCGCCAGCAATTTCCGGGACTCTTCCTACAATGAGCAGTTCTTC. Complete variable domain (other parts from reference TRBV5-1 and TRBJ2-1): KAGVTQTPRYLIKTRGQQVTLSCSPISGHRSVSWYQQTPGQGLQFLFEYFSETQRNKGNFPGRFSGRQFSNSRSEMNVSTLELGDSALYLCASNFRDSSYNEQFFGPGTRLTVL.

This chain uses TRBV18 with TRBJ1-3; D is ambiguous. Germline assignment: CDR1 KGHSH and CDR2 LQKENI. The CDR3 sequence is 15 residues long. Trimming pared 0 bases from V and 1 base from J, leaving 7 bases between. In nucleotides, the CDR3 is TGTGCCAGCTCACCACCCCTAGTATCTGGAAACACCATATATTTT. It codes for CASSPPLVSGNTIYF.

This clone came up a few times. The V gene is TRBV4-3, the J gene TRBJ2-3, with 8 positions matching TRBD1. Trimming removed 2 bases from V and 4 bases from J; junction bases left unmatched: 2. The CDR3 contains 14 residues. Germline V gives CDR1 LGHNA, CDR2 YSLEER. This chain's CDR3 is CASSQRTGSDTQYF. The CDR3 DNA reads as TGCGCCAGCAGCCAACGGACAGGGTCAGATACGCAGTATTTT.

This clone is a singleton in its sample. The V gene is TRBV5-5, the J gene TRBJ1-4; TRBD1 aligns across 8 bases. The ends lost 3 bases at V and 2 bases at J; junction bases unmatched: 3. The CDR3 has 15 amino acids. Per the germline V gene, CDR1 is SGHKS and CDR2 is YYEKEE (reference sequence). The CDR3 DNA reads TGTGCCAGCAGCTCCGGACAGGGCACTAATGAAAAACTGTTTTTT. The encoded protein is CASSSGQGTNEKLFF. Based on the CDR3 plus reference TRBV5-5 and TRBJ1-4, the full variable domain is DAGVTQSPTHLIKTRGQQVTLRCSPISGHKSVSWYQQVLGQGPQFIFQYYEKEERGRGNFPDRFSARQFPNYSSELNVNALLLGDSALYLCASSSGQGTNEKLFFGSGTQLSVL.

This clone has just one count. The chain's CDR3 is CASSRAGTGKGEQFF. The DNA of the CDR3 is TGCGCCAGCAGCCGGGCCGGGACAGGAAAGGGGGAGCAGTTCTTC. The chain joins TRBV4-1 to TRBJ2-1; 8 bases agree with TRBD1. CDR3 size: 15 residues. CDR1 is MGHRA and CDR2 is YSYEKL in the germline V gene. J was trimmed by 10 bases and V by 4 bases; bases with no gene match: 12.

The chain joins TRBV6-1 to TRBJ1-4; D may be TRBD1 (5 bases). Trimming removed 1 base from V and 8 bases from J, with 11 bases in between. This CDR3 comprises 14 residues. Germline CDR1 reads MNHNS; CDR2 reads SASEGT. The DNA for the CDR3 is TGTGCCAGCAGTGAAGGGGGGGGAGACGAAAAACTGTTTTTT. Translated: CASSEGGGDEKLFF.

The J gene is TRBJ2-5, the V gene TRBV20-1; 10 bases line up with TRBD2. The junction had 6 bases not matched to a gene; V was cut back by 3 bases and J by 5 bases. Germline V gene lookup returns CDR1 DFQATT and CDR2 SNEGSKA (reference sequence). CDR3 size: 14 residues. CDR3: CSASIAGGSETQYF. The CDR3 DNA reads TGCAGTGCTAGTATAGCGGGGGGCTCGGAGACCCAGTACTTC.

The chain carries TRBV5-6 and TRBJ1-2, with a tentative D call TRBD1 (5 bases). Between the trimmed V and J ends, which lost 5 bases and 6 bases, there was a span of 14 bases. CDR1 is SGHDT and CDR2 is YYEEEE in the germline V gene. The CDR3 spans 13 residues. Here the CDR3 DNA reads TGTGCCAGCAGGGTTGGAGGGGACCATGGCTACACCTTC. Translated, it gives CASRVGGDHGYTF. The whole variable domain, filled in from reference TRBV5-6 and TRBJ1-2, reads DAGVTQSPTHLIKTRGQQVTLRCSPKSGHDTVSWYQQALGQGPQFIFQYYEEEERQRGNFPDRFSGHQFPNYSSELNVNALLLGDSALYLCASRVGGDHGYTFGSGTRLTVV.

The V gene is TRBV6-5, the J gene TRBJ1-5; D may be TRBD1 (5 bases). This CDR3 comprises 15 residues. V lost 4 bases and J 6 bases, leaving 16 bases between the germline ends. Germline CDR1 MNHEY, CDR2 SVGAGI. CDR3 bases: TGTGCCAGCAGTTCCGGGTTGGGGGGAATTCAGCCCCAGCATTTT. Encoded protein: CASSSGLGGIQPQHF.

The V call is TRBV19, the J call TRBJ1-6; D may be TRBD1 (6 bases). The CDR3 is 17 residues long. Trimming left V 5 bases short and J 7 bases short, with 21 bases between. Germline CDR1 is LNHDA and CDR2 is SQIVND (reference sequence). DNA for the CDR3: TGTGCCAGTAGTCCTTCATGGGGGGGCGCGGGAAATTCACCCCTCCACTTT. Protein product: CASSPSWGGAGNSPLHF.